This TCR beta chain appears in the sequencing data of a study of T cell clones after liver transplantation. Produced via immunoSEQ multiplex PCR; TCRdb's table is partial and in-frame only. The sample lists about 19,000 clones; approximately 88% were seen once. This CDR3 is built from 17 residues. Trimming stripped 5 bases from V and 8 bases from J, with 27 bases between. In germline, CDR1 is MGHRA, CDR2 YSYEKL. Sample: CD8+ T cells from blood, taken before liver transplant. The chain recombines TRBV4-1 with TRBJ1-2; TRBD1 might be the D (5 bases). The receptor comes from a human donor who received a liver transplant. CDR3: CASSGTEGIRREEGYTF. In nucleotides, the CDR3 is TGCGCCAGCAGCGGAACGGAGGGGATCCGGCGTGAGGAAGGCTACACCTTC.